This T cell receptor beta chain emerged from a study of CD8 T cells in ankylosing spondylitis. Between the trimmed V and J ends, which lost 2 bases and 2 bases, there was a span of 7 bases. Germline lookup yields CDR1 KGHSH and CDR2 LQKENI. This CDR3 spans 14 amino acids. TCRdb passed the 5' RACE reads through MiXCR, listing each CDR3 protein once. The sample lists about 100,000 distinct CDR3 sequences, about 24% occurring once. The chain combines TRBV18 with TRBJ2-1; D is ambiguous. The sample comprised synovial fluid, either unsorted or a sorted T cell fraction (not recorded which). The TCR originated in a male donor with ankylosing spondylitis. The CDR3 here is CASSPSSTYNEQFF. CDR3 nucleotide sequence: TGTGCCAGCTCACCATCCTCCACCTACAATGAGCAGTTCTTC.